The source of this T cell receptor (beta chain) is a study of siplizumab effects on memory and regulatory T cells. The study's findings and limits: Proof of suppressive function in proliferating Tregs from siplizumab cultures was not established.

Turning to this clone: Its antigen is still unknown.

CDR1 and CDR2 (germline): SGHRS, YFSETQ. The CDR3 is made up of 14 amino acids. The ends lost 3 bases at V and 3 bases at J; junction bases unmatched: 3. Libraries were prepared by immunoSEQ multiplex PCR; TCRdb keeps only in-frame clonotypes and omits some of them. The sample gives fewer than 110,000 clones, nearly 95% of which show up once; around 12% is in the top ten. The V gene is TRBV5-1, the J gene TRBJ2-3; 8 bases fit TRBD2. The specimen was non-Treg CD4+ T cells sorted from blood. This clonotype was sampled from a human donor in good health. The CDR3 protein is CASSSPSGTDTQYF. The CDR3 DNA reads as TGCGCCAGCAGCTCCCCTAGCGGGACAGATACGCAGTATTTT. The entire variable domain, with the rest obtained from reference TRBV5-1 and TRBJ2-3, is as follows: KAGVTQTPRYLIKTRGQQVTLSCSPISGHRSVSWYQQTPGQGLQFLFEYFSETQRNKGNFPGRFSGRQFSNSRSEMNVSTLELGDSALYLCASSSPSGTDTQYFGPGTRLTVL.